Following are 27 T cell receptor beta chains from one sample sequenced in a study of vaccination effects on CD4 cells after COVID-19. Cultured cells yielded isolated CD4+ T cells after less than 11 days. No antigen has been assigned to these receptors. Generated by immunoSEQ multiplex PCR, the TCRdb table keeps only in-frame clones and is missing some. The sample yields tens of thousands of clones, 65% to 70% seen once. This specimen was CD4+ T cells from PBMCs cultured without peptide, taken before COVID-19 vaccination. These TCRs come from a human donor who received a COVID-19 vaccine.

The chain's CDR3 is CASRPEGLRAFF. As DNA, the CDR3 is TGTGCCAGCAGGCCAGAGGGTCTGAGGGCTTTCTTT. This chain connects TRBV2 to TRBJ1-1, with D uncertain. Germline CDR1 is SNHLY and CDR2 is FYNNEI. The CDR3 totals 12 residues. With 6 bases removed from V and 11 bases from J, the gap between germline ends came to 16 bases.

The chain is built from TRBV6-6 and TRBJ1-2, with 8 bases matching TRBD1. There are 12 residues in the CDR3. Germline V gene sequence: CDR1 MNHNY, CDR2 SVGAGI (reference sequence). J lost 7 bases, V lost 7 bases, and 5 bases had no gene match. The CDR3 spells CASNRQGLGYTF. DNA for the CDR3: TGTGCCAGCAACAGACAGGGGCTTGGCTACACCTTC.

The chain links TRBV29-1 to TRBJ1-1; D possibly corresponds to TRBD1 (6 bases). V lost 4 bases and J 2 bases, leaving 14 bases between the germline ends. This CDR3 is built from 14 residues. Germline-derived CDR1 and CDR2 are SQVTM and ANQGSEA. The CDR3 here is CSVARAQGNTEAFF. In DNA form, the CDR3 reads TGCAGCGTTGCGAGGGCACAGGGTAACACTGAAGCTTTCTTT.

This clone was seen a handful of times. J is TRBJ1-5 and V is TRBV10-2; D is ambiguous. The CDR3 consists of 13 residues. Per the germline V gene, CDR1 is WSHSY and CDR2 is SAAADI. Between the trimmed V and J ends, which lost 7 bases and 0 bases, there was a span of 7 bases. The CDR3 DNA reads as TGCGCCAGCAAAGGGTATAGCAATCAGCCCCAGCATTTT. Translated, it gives CASKGYSNQPQHF.

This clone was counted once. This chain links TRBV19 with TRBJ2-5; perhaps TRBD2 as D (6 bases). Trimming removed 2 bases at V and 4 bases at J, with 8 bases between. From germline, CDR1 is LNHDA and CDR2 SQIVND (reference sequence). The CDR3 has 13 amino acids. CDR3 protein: CASSIQGGETQYF. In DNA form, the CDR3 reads TGTGCCAGTAGTATACAGGGAGGAGAGACCCAGTACTTC.

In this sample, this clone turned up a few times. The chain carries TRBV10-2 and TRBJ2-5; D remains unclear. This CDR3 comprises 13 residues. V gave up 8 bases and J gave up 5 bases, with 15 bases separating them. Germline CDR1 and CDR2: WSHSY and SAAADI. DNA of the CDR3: TGCGCCAGCTCTCTCTCCACATGGGAGACCCAGTACTTC. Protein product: CASSLSTWETQYF.

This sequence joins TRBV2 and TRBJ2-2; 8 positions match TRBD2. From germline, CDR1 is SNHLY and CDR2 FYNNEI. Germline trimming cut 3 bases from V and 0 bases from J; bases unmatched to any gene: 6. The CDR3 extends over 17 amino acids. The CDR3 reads CASSEASGGPNTGELFF. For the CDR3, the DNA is TGTGCCAGCAGTGAGGCAAGCGGGGGACCGAACACCGGGGAGCTGTTTTTT.

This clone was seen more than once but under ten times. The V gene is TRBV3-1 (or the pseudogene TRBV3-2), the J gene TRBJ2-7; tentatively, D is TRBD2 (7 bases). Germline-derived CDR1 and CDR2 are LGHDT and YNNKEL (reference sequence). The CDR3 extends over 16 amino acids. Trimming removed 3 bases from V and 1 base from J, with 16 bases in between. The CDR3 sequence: CASSHPGVGGSYEQYF. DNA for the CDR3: TGTGCCAGCAGCCATCCAGGGGTCGGGGGGTCCTACGAGCAGTACTTC.

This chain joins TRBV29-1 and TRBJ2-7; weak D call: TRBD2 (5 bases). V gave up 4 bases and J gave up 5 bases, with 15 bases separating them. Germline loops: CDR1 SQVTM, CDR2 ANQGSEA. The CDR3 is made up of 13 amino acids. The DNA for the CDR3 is TGCAGCGTTGTCCGGGGTCTGTTCAACGAGCAGTACTTC. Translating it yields CSVVRGLFNEQYF.

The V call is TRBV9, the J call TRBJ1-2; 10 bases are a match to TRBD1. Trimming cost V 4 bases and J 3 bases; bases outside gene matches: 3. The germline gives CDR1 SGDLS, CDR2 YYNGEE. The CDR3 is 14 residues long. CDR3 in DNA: TGTGCCAGCAGCCTCGGGACAGGGGACTATGGCTACACCTTC. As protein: CASSLGTGDYGYTF.

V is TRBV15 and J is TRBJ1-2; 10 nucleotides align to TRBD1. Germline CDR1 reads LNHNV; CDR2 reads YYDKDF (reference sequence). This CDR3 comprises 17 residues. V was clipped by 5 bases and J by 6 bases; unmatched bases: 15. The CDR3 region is CATSFRQGAYISNGYTF. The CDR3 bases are TGTGCCACCAGCTTTCGACAGGGGGCCTATATATCGAATGGCTACACCTTC.

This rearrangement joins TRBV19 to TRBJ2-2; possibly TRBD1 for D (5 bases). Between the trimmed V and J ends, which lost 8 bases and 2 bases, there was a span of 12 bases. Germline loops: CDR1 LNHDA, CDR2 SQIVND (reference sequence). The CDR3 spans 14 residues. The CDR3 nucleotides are TGTGCCAGTTCCAGTCAGGGTAACACCGGGGAGCTGTTTTTT. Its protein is CASSSQGNTGELFF.

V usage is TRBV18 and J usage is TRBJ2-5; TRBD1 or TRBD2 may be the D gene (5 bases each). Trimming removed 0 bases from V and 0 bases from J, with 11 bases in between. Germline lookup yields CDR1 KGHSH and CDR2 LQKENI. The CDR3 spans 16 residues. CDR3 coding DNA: TGTGCCAGCTCACCACCTTCCCAGGGAGACCAAGAGACCCAGTACTTC. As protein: CASSPPSQGDQETQYF.

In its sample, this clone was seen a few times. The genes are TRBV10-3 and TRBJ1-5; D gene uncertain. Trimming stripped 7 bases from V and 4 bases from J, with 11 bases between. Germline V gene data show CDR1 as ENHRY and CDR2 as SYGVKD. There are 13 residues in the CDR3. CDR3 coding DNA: TGTGCCATCACGACTGGGGAAAATCAGCCCCAGCATTTT. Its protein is CAITTGENQPQHF.

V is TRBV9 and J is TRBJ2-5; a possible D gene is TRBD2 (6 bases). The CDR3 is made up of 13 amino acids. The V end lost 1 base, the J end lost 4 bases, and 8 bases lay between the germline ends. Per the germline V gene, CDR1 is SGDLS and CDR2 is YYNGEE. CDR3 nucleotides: TGTGCCAGCAGCGTATCCGGGGGAGAGACCCAGTACTTC. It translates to CASSVSGGETQYF.

CDR3 loop: CASSLTRQGGYEQYF. CDR3 nucleotide sequence: TGTGCCAGCTCTCTAACCCGACAGGGGGGCTACGAGCAGTACTTC. The J gene is TRBJ2-7, the V gene TRBV18, with 9 bases fitting TRBD1. From germline, CDR1 is KGHSH and CDR2 LQKENI. The CDR3 runs to 15 residues. With V trimmed by 6 bases and J by 3 bases, 9 bases remained unmatched.

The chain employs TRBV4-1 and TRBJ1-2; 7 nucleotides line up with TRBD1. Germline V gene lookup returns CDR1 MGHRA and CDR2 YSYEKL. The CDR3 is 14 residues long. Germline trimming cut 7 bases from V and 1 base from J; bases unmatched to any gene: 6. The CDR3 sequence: CASNRDSNNYGYTF. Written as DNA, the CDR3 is TGCGCCAGCAACAGGGACAGCAATAACTATGGCTACACCTTC.

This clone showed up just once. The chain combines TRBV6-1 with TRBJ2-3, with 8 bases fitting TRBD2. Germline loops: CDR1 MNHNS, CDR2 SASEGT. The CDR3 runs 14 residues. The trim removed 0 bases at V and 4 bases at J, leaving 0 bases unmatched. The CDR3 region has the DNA TGTGCCAGCAGTGAAGCGCGGGGGGCAGATACGCAGTATTTT. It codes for CASSEARGADTQYF.

CDR3 loop: CASSPGQVQAYEQYF. The CDR3 nucleotides read TGTGCCAGCAGCCCAGGACAGGTTCAGGCCTACGAGCAGTACTTC. The chain joins TRBV11-2 to TRBJ2-7; 7 positions agree with TRBD1. The CDR3 spans 15 residues. The germline V gene encodes CDR1 SGHAT and CDR2 FQNNGV. V was pared by 5 bases and J by 2 bases, with 9 bases of the junction left unmatched.

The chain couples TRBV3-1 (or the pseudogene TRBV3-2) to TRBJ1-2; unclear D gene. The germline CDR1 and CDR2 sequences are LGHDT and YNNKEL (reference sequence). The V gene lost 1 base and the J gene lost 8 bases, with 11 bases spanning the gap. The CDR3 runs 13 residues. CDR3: CASSQARSGGYTF. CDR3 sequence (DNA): TGTGCCAGCAGCCAAGCACGAAGCGGCGGCTACACCTTC.

The CDR3 region is CASSLISGNYNSPLHF. In DNA form, the CDR3 reads TGCGCCAGCAGCTTGATATCTGGGAATTATAATTCACCCCTCCACTTT. The J gene is TRBJ1-6, the V gene TRBV5-1, with D hard to call. The CDR3 consists of 16 residues. The ends were cut back, 1 base at V and 4 bases at J, with 12 bases in the middle. In germline, CDR1 is SGHRS, CDR2 YFSETQ.

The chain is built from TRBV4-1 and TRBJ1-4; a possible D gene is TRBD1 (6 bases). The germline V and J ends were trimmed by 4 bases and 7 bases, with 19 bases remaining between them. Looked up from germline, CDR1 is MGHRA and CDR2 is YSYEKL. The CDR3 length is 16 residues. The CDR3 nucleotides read TGCGCCAGCAGCCCCCCCCGTGGGCGAGGGGGTGAAAAACTGTTTTTT. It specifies CASSPPRGRGGEKLFF.

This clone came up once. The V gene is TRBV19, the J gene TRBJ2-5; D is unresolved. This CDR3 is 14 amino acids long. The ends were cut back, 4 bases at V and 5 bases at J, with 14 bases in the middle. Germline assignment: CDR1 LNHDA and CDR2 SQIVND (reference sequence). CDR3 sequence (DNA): TGTGCCAGTAGTAGGCCAGATTTGGGGGAGACCCAGTACTTC. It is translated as CASSRPDLGETQYF. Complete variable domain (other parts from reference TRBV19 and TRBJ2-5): DGGITQSPKYLFRKEGQNVTLSCEQNLNHDAMYWYRQDPGQGLRLIYYSQIVNDFQKGDIAEGYSVSREKKESFPLTVTSAQKNPTAFYLCASSRPDLGETQYFGPGTRLLVL.

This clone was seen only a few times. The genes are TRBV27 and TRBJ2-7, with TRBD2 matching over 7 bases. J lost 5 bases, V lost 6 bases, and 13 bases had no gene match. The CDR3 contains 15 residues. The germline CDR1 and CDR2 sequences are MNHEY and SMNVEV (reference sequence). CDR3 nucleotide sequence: TGTGCCAGCAGCTTCATCGGGGGGAGACTGGACGAGCAGTACTTC. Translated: CASSFIGGRLDEQYF.

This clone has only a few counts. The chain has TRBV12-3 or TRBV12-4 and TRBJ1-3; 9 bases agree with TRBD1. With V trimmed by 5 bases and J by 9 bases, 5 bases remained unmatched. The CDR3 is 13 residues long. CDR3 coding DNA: TGTGCCAGCAGTGGGGACAGGGTTGCCACCATATATTTT. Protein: CASSGDRVATIYF.

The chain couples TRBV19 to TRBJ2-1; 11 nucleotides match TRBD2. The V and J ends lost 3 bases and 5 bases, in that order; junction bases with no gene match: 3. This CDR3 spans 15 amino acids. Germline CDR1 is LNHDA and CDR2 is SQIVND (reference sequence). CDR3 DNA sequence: TGTGCCAGTAGTATGGTAGCGGGAGGGAACAATGAGCAGTTCTTC. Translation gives CASSMVAGGNNEQFF.

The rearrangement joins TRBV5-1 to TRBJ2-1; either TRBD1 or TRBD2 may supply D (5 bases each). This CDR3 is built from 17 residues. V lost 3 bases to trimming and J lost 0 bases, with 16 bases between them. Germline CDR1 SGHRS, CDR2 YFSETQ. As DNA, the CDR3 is TGCGCCAGCAGCTGGGACGGCGGTTCCAGCTCCTACAATGAGCAGTTCTTC. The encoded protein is CASSWDGGSSSYNEQFF.